This T cell receptor beta chain was sequenced during a study of cytomegalovirus exposure and HLA in healthy donors. PCR amplification relied on 60 Vbeta primers (plus 13 Jbeta primers). Assay used: immunoSEQ multiplex PCR; TCRdb lists only in-frame clones, some missing. The sample holds 80,000 to 100,000 clones; roughly 70% are singletons and the top ten take about 2.5%. Overall study results and limits: Later analysis reportedly placed an Asian-associated ancestry cluster below the roughly 670-donor mean in N-insertions.

The CDR3 covers 14 residues. Germline V gene lookup returns CDR1 SGHRS and CDR2 YFSETQ. V lost 4 bases and J lost 10, with 18 bases in between. Worth noting for this clone: Its antigen is undetermined.

This receptor was taken from a man in his fifties or sixties in good health and CMV-seronegative. Sequenced sample: PBMCs. The chain links TRBV5-1 to TRBJ2-1, with D possibly being TRBD2 (7 bases). In DNA form, the CDR3 reads TGCGCCAGCAGCATCAGAGGGGGGGTCGAGGAGCAGTTCTTC. Its protein is CASSIRGGVEEQFF.